The clone carrying this T cell receptor beta chain was detected a few times. What it binds is unknown. The record originates from a study of response to subunit inactivated influenza vaccine. Study observations and caveats: The authors offered the suggestion that each seasonal influenza vaccination recruits few new T cells.

TCRdb redid the calling of the RT-PCR reads with MiXCR, one entry per CDR3 protein. The table records about 650,000 distinct CDR3 sequences, 14% of them present only once. The V end lost 1 base, the J end lost 7 bases, and 17 bases lay between the germline ends. The germline CDR1 and CDR2 sequences are DFQATT and SNEGSKA (reference sequence). CDR3 length equals 14 residues. The J gene is TRBJ2-7, the V gene TRBV20-1; a weak D match, TRBD2 (6 bases). The TCR comes from a man in his fifties who received an inactivated influenza vaccine. Sequencing used PBMCs from blood, obtained around 14 days before vaccination. The DNA of the CDR3 is TGCAGTGCTAGAGGCGAGGGACTGCCTCAAGAGCAGTACTTC. It translates to CSARGEGLPQEQYF.